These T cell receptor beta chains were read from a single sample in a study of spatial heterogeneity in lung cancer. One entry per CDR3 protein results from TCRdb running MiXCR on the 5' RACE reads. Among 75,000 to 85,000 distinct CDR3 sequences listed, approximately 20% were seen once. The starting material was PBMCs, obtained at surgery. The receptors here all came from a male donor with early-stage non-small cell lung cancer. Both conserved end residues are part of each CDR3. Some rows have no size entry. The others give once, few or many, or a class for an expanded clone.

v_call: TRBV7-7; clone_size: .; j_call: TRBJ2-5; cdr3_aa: CASSLQGGSQETQYF
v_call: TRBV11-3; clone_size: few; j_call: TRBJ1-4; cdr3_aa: CASSLRGSPGTGVKLFF
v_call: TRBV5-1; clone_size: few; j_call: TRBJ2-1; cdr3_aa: CASSLQEPSYNEQFF
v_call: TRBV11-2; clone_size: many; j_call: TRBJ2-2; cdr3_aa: CASSDPGHSGTGELFF
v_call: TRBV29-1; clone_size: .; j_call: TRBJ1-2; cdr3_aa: CSVEEGKSTF
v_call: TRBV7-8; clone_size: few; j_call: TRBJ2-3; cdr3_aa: CASSLGPSGALTDTQYF
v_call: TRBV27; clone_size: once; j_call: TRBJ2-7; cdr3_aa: CARALHRVPYEQYF
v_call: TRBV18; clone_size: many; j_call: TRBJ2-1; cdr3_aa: CASSPVAGDFNEQFF
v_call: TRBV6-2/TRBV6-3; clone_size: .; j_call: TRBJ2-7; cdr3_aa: CASSNPGPGGEQYF
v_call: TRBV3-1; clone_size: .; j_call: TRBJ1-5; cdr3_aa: CASSYSVGDPPQHF
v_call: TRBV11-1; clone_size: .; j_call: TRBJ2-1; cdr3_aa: CASSRDTHRGQVNEQFF
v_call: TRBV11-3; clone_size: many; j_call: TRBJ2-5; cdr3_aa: CASSGTGTGRETQYF
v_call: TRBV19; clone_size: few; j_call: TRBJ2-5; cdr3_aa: CASQSGGTQYF
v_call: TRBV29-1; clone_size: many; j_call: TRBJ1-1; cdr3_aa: CSGIVSTNTEAFF
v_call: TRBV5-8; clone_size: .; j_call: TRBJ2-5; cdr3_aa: CASSPDLVTQYF
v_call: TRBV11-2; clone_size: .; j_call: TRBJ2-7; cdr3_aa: CVSSLDRRGGDEQYF
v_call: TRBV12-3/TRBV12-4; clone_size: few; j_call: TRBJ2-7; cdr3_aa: CASSRGGYEQYF
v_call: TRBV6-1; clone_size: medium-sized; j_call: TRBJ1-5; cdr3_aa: CASTDGYQPQHF
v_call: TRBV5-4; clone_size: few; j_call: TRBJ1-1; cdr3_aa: CASSLPGQGAHHYTEAFF
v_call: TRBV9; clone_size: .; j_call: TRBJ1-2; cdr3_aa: CASSPSRKLVPYGYTF
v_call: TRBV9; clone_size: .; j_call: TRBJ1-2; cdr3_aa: CASSPMTENYGYTF
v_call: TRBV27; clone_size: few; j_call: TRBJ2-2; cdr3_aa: CASSLTLTGELFF
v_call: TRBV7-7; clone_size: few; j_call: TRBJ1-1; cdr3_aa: CASSLAENTEAFF
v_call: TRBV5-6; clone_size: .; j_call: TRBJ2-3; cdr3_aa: CASSLTSGSTDTQYF
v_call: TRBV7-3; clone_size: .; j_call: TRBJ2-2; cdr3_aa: CASSLTVGGANTGELFF
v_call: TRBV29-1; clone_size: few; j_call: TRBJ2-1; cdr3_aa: CSGATGPYNEQFF
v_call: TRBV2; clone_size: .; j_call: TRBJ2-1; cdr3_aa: CASSEGQGQYNEQFF
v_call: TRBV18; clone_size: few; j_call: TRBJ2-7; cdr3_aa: CASSPPSRGAGDSYEQYF
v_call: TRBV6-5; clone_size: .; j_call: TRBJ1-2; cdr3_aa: CASRQGLANYGYTF
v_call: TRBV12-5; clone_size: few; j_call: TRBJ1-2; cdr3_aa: CASASPSDYGYTF
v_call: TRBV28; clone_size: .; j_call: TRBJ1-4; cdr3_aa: CASTSVPSATNEKLFF
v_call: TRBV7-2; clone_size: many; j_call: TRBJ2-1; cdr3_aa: CASSLATNSDEQFF
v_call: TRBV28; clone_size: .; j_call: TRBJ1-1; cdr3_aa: CASSLYFGTGNTEAFF
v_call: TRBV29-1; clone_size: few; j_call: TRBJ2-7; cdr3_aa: CSGGTGVYEQYF
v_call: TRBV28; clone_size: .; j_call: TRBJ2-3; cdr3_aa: CASSVTPGQLTWLAGVVDSYF
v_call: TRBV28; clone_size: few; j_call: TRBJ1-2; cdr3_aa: CASSQGNNYGYTF
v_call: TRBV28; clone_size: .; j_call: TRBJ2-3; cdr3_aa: CASSPLTGRGTDTQYF
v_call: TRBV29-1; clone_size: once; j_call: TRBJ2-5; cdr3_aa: CSVEDGGGETQYF
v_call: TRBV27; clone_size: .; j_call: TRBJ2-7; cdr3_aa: CASSRGTSGSYEQYF
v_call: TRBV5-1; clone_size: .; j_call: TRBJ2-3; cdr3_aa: CASSKWWGTDTQYF
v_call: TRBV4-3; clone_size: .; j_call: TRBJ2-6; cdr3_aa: CASSQDIGSGANVLTF